The clone carrying this T cell receptor (beta chain) appeared a few times. Its antigen remains unidentified. The data are from a study of beta chain features in type 1 diabetes. Study-wide results and limits: The study found moderately but significantly shorter TCRB CDR3s in all four CD4+ subsets of Type 1 diabetes patients. Type 1 diabetes patients had VDJ junctions that carried fewer insertions and more deletions.

V was trimmed by 5 bases and J by 6 bases, leaving 4 bases between them. CDR1 and CDR2 (germline): SEHNR, FQNEAQ (reference sequence). The CDR3 length is 11 residues. Isolated RNA was reverse transcribed in full, so expressed TCRB transcripts were sequenced. Profiled with immunoSEQ multiplex PCR; TCRdb holds only in-frame clones, not every one. The table shows about 700,000 clones, with around an eighth occurring only once. Via CD45RO/CCR7/CD25/CD127/CD95/CD27, cells of the CD4+ naive, central memory, regulatory and stem cell-like memory subsets were sorted. The clonotype originates from a man aged 18-30 years with type 1 diabetes. This chain uses TRBV7-9 with TRBJ1-4; D call uncertain. The sequencing sample was made of naive CD4+ T cells from blood. CDR3 bases: TGTGCCAGCAGCGGGGATGAAAAACTGTTTTTT. This codes for CASSGDEKLFF. Full variable domain (rest looked up from reference TRBV7-9 and TRBJ1-4): DTGVSQNPRHKITKRGQNVTFRCDPISEHNRLYWYRQTLGQGPEFLTYFQNEAQLEKSRLLSDRFSAERPKGSFSTLEIQRTEQGDSAMYLCASSGDEKLFFGSGTQLSVL.